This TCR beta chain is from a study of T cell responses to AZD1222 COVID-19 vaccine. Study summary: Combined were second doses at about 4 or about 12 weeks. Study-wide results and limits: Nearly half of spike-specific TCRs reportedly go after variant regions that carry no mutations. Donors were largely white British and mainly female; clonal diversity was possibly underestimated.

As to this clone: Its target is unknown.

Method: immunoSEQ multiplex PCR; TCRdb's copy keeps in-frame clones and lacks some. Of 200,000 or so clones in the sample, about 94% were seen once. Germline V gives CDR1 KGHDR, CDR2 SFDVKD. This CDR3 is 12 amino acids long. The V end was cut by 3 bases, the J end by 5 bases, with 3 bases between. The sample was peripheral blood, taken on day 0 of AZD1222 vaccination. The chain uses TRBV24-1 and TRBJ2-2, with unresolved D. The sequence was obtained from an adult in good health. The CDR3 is CATSDRTGELFF. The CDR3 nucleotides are TGTGCCACCAGTGATAGAACCGGGGAGCTGTTTTTT.